A single sample is the source of the 18 T cell receptor beta chains below, sequenced in a study of blood T cell repertoires in COVID-19. Libraries were prepared by immunoSEQ multiplex PCR; TCRdb keeps only in-frame clonotypes and omits some of them. Of around 300,000 clones in the sample, approximately 88% were seen once. Input material: PBMCs or T cells enriched from blood (not recorded which). Receptor source: a young man who had recovered from COVID-19.

V is TRBV6-5 and J is TRBJ1-6; D gene unclear. This CDR3 has 16 amino acids. Germline values: CDR1 MNHEY, CDR2 SVGAGI. V was trimmed by 3 bases and J by 0 bases, leaving 9 bases between them. This chain's CDR3 is CASSYFGSSYNSPLHF. CDR3 coding DNA: TGTGCCAGCAGTTATTTCGGGAGCTCCTATAATTCACCCCTCCACTTT.

The gene calls are TRBV19 and TRBJ1-5, with 7 bases fitting TRBD1. After removal of 5 bases from V and 2 bases from J, the junction contained 6 bases not matched to a gene. Per germline, CDR1 LNHDA and CDR2 SQIVND (reference sequence). The CDR3 has 15 amino acids. The CDR3 is CASSPTGNGNQPQHF. CDR3 nucleotide sequence: TGTGCCAGTAGTCCGACAGGGAATGGCAATCAGCCCCAGCATTTT.

The chain is built from TRBV15 and TRBJ2-1; perhaps TRBD1 as D (5 bases). The V end was cut by 1 base, the J end by 1 base, with 11 bases between. The length of the CDR3 is 16 residues. Germline V gives CDR1 LNHNV, CDR2 YYDKDF (reference sequence). CDR3 residues: CATSRVPGFSYNEQFF. The CDR3 DNA follows: TGTGCCACCAGCAGAGTCCCAGGGTTTTCCTACAATGAGCAGTTCTTC.

The chain is built from TRBV19 and TRBJ1-1, with 8 bases identical to TRBD1. V was clipped by 4 bases and J by 4 bases; unmatched bases: 8. This CDR3 has 15 residues. The germline CDR1 and CDR2 sequences are LNHDA and SQIVND (reference sequence). The CDR3 protein is CASSRGQGASTEAFF. The CDR3 bases are TGTGCCAGTAGTAGAGGACAGGGAGCGAGCACTGAAGCTTTCTTT. Drawing the rest from reference TRBV19 and TRBJ1-1, the complete variable domain is DGGITQSPKYLFRKEGQNVTLSCEQNLNHDAMYWYRQDPGQGLRLIYYSQIVNDFQKGDIAEGYSVSREKKESFPLTVTSAQKNPTAFYLCASSRGQGASTEAFFGQGTRLTVV.

V gene TRBV9 combines with J gene TRBJ2-3; no definite D call. The CDR3 loop spans 13 amino acids. CDR1 is SGDLS and CDR2 is YYNGEE in the germline V gene. V was trimmed by 3 bases and J by 6 bases, leaving 11 bases between them. In DNA form, the CDR3 reads TGTGCCAGCAGCGCGAGACTGCTTGATACGCAGTATTTT. Encoded protein: CASSARLLDTQYF.

The genes are TRBV6-9 and TRBJ1-5, with 10 positions matching TRBD1. Germline-derived CDR1 and CDR2 are MNHGY and SVAAGI. V dropped 4 bases and J dropped 3; count of bases not matched to a gene: 15. The CDR3 has 19 residues. CDR3: CASSSLTGGANFYNQPQHF. As DNA, the CDR3 is TGTGCCAGCAGTTCCTTGACAGGGGGCGCGAATTTCTACAATCAGCCCCAGCATTTT.

This chain joins TRBV5-1 and TRBJ1-1, with a weak D call TRBD1 (5 bases). CDR1 and CDR2 from the germline V gene are SGHRS and YFSETQ. The V gene lost 0 bases and the J gene lost 2 bases, with 8 bases spanning the gap. The CDR3 has 14 residues. The CDR3 here is CASSLVRENTEAFF. The DNA for the CDR3 is TGCGCCAGCAGCTTGGTCAGGGAAAACACTGAAGCTTTCTTT.

The chain combines TRBV19 with TRBJ2-7; 8 nucleotides match TRBD1. V was clipped by 5 bases and J by 3 bases; unmatched bases: 6. Per germline, CDR1 LNHDA and CDR2 SQIVND (reference sequence). CDR3 length: 14 amino acids. The CDR3, as DNA: TGTGCCAGTAGTCAGGGGACAGGATTCTACGAGCAGTACTTC. It specifies CASSQGTGFYEQYF.

A few counts support this clone. The V and J genes are TRBV5-5 and TRBJ2-2, with D perhaps TRBD1 (5 bases). Germline assignment: CDR1 SGHKS and CDR2 YYEKEE (reference sequence). CDR3 size: 14 residues. Trimming took 5 bases from V and 5 from J, leaving 13 bases between them. CDR3 sequence (DNA): TGTGCCAGCAGTTCCCTCGACAGAACCGGGGAGCTGTTTTTT. It yields the protein CASSSLDRTGELFF. The variable domain in full, with the rest retrieved from reference TRBV5-5 and TRBJ2-2, is DAGVTQSPTHLIKTRGQQVTLRCSPISGHKSVSWYQQVLGQGPQFIFQYYEKEERGRGNFPDRFSARQFPNYSSELNVNALLLGDSALYLCASSSLDRTGELFFGEGSRLTVL.

This clone came up many times. This chain uses TRBV5-4 with TRBJ2-2, with TRBD2 matching over 8 bases. Losses at the gene ends were 0 bases for V and 1 base for J; bases not matched to a gene: 11. From germline, CDR1 is SGHNT and CDR2 YYREEE (reference sequence). The CDR3 covers 19 residues. The CDR3 sequence is CASSLDLKGLAGNTGELFF. CDR3 in DNA: TGTGCCAGCAGCTTGGATCTCAAGGGGCTAGCGGGGAACACCGGGGAGCTGTTTTTT.

The CDR3 spells CASSLEGTGGSGELFF. The CDR3 DNA follows: TGCGCCAGCAGCTTGGAAGGGACAGGGGGCTCCGGGGAGCTGTTTTTT. The rearrangement joins TRBV5-1 to TRBJ2-2; 12 bases line up with TRBD1. From germline, CDR1 is SGHRS and CDR2 YFSETQ. The V segment lost 0 bases and the J segment 6 bases; nucleotides outside the gene matches: 3. The CDR3 loop spans 16 amino acids.

The V gene is TRBV24-1, the J gene TRBJ2-3; D ambiguous. CDR1 is KGHDR and CDR2 is SFDVKD in the germline V gene. Trimming cost V 4 bases and J 4 bases, with 8 bases left between them. The CDR3 loop spans 13 amino acids. CDR3 protein: CATSEGRADTQYF. The CDR3 nucleotides read TGTGCCACCAGTGAGGGCCGCGCAGATACGCAGTATTTT.

The chain carries TRBV27 and TRBJ1-1; D is ambiguous. Trimming took 2 bases from V and 0 from J, leaving 13 bases between them. This CDR3 has 16 residues. The V gene's germline CDR1 is MNHEY and CDR2 SMNVEV (reference sequence). In DNA form, the CDR3 reads TGTGCCAGCAGTTTAGAGGGTTGGGGTATGAACACTGAAGCTTTCTTT. Amino acids: CASSLEGWGMNTEAFF.

The table lists this clone with a count of one. The chain employs TRBV2 and TRBJ1-5; 7 bases match TRBD1. This CDR3 region has 14 residues. J gave up 4 bases and V 3 bases, and 3 bases lay outside the gene matches. CDR1 SNHLY and CDR2 FYNNEI come from the germline V gene. In nucleotides, the CDR3 is TGTGCCAGCAGTGAGGGGACAGTTAATCAGCCCCAGCATTTT. Protein sequence: CASSEGTVNQPQHF.

This chain links TRBV25-1 with TRBJ2-2; TRBD1 agrees at 9 bases. Germline CDR1 reads MGHDK; CDR2 reads SYGVNS. With V trimmed by 7 bases and J by 7 bases, 4 bases remained unmatched. The CDR3 has 13 amino acids. This CDR3 is CASTQGAIGELFF. For the CDR3, the DNA is TGTGCCAGCACACAGGGGGCCATCGGGGAGCTGTTTTTT.

The chain uses TRBV27 and TRBJ2-2; a weak D match, TRBD2 (6 bases). This CDR3 has 16 residues. V was pared by 7 bases and J by 0 bases, with 15 bases between. Germline loops: CDR1 MNHEY, CDR2 SMNVEV (reference sequence). CDR3 amino acids: CASTQGAGTNTGELFF. In DNA, the CDR3 is TGTGCCAGCACGCAAGGGGCGGGGACGAACACCGGGGAGCTGTTTTTT.

The chain has TRBV5-8 and TRBJ2-7; 8 positions match TRBD1. Germline trimming cut 4 bases from V and 6 bases from J; bases unmatched to any gene: 9. The CDR3 extends over 14 amino acids. The germline CDR1 and CDR2 sequences are SGHTS and YDEGEE. CDR3 nucleotides: TGTGCCAGCAGCATTGGAGACAGGGGTTCCGAGCAGTACTTC. Encoded protein: CASSIGDRGSEQYF.

The chain links TRBV14 to TRBJ2-7; D is perhaps TRBD2 (5 bases). The CDR3 is 15 residues long. V dropped 0 bases and J dropped 2 bases, with 11 bases sitting between them. Germline lookup yields CDR1 SGHDN and CDR2 FVKESK. The DNA for the CDR3 is TGTGCCAGCAGCCAAGAGTTAGCCGGGGCCTACGAGCAGTACTTC. Its translation is CASSQELAGAYEQYF.